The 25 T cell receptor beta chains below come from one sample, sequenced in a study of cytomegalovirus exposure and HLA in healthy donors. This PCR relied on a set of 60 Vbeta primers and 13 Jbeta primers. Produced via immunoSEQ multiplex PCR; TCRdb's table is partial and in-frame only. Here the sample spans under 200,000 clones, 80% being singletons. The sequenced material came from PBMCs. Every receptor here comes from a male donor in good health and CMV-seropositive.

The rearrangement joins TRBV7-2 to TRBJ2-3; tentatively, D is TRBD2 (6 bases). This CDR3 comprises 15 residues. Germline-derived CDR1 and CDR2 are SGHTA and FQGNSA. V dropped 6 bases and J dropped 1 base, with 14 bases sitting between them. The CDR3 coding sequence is TGTGCCAGCAGTCAGGGACTTCACCGCACAGATACGCAGTATTTT. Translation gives CASSQGLHRTDTQYF. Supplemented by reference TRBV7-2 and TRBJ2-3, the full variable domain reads GAGVSQSPSNKVTEKGKDVELRCDPISGHTALYWYRQSLGQGLEFLIYFQGNSAPDKSGLPSDRFSAERTGGSVSTLTIQRTQQEDSAVYLCASSQGLHRTDTQYFGPGTRLTVL.

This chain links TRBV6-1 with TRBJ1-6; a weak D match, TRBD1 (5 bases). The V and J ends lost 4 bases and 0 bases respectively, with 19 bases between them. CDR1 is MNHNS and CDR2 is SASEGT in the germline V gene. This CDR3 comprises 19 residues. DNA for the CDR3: TGTGCCAGCAGTGCTCCGGGACTGGGAGAAAGCTCCTATAATTCACCCCTCCACTTT. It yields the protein CASSAPGLGESSYNSPLHF.

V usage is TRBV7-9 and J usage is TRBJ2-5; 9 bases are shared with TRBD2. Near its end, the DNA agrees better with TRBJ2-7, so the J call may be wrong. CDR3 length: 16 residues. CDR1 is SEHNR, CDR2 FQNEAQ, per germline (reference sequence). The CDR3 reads CASSLLGLAGFYEQYF. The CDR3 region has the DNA TGTGCCAGCAGCTTGTTAGGCCTAGCGGGGTTCTACGAGCAGTACTTC.

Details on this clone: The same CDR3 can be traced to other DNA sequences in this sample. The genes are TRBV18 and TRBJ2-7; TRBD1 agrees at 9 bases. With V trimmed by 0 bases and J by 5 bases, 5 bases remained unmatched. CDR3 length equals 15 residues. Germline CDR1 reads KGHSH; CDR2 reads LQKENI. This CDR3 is CASSPPSDRGNEQYF. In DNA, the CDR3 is TGTGCCAGCTCACCACCCTCGGACAGGGGAAACGAGCAGTACTTC. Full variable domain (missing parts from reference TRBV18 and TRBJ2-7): NAGVMQNPRHLVRRRGQEARLRCSPMKGHSHVYWYRQLPEEGLKFMVYLQKENIIDESGMPKERFSAEFPKEGPSILRIQQVVRGDSAAYFCASSPPSDRGNEQYFGPGTRLTVT.

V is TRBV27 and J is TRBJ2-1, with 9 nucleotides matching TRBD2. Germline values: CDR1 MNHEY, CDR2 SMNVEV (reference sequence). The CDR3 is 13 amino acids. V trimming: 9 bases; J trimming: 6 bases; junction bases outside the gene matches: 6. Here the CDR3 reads CASRHSGSNEQFF. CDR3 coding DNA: TGTGCCAGTCGTCATAGCGGGAGCAATGAGCAGTTCTTC.

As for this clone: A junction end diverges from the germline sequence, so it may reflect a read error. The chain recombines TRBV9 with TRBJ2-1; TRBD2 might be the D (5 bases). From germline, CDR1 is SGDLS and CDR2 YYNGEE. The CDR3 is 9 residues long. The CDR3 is CASGQRRLF. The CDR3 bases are TGTGCCAGCGGGCAGCGGCGTCTCTTC.

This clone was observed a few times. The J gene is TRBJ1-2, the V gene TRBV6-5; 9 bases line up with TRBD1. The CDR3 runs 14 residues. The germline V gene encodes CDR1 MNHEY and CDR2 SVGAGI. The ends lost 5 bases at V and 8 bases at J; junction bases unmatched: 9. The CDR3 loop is CASSEDGTGSGYTF. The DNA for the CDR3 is TGTGCCAGCAGTGAAGATGGGACAGGGTCGGGCTACACCTTC.

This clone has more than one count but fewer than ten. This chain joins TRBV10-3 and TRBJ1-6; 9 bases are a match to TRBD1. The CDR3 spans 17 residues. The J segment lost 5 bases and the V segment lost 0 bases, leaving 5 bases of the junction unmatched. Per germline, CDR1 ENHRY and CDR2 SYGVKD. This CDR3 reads CAISESGDRDHNSPLHF. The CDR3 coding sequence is TGTGCCATCAGTGAGTCGGGGGACAGGGACCATAATTCACCCCTCCACTTT.

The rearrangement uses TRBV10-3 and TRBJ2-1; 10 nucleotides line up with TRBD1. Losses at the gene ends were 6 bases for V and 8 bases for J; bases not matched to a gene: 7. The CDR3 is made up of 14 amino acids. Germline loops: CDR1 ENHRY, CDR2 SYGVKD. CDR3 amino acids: CAIRSGTGAHEQFF. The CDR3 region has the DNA TGTGCCATCAGATCCGGGACAGGGGCCCATGAGCAGTTCTTC.

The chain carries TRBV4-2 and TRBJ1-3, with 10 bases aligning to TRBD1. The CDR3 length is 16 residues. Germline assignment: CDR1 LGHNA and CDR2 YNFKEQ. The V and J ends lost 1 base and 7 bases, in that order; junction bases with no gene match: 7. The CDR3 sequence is CASSQGDRGSSNTIYF. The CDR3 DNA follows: TGTGCCAGCAGCCAAGGGGACAGGGGAAGTTCGAACACCATATATTTT.

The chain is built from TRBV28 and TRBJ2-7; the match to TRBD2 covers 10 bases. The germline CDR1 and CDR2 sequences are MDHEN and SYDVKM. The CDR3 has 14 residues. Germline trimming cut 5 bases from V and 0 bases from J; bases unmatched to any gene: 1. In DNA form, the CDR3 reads TGTGCCAGCAGTCCTAGCGGGAGCTCCTACGAGCAGTACTTC. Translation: CASSPSGSSYEQYF.

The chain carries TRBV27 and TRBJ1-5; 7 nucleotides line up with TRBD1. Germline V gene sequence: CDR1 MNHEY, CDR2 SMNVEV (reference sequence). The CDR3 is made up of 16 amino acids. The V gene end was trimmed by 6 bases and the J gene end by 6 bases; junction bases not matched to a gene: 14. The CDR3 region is CASRVTGDDLPQPQHF. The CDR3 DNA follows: TGTGCCAGCAGGGTAACAGGGGACGATCTCCCTCAGCCCCAGCATTTT.

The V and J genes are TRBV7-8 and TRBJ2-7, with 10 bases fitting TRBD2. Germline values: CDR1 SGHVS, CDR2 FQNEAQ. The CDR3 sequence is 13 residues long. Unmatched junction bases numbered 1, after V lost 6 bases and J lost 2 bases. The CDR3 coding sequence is TGTGCCAGCAGACTAGCGGGGACCTACGAGCAGTACTTC. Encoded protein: CASRLAGTYEQYF.

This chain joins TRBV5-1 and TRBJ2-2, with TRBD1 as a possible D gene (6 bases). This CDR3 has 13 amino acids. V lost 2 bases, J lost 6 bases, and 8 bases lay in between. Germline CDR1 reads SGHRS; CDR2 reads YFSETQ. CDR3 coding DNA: TGCGCCAGCAGCTTCAGGGGTTCCGGGGAGCTGTTTTTT. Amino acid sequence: CASSFRGSGELFF.

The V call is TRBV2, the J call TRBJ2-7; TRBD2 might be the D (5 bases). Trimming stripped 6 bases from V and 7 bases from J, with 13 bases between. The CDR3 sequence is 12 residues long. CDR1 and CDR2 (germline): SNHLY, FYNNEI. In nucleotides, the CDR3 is TGTGCCAGCAGGCCCACTAGTTTTGAGCAGTACTTC. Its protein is CASRPTSFEQYF.

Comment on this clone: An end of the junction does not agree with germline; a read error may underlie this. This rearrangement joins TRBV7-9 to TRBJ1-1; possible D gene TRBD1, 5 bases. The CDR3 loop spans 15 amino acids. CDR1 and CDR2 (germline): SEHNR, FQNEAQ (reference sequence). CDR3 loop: CSSSQRRGRDTEAFF. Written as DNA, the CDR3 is TGTTCCAGCAGCCAGAGGAGGGGCCGGGACACTGAAGCTTTCTTT.

This chain's CDR3 is CASSRKDTLQQYF. CDR3 bases: TGTGCCAGCAGTCGAAAGGACACCCTCCAGCAGTACTTC. The chain has TRBV6-6 and TRBJ2-7; D might be TRBD1 (5 bases). The CDR3 sequence is 13 residues long. The V end was cut by 5 bases, the J end by 8 bases, with 16 bases between. Per the germline V gene, CDR1 is MNHNY and CDR2 is SVGAGI (reference sequence).

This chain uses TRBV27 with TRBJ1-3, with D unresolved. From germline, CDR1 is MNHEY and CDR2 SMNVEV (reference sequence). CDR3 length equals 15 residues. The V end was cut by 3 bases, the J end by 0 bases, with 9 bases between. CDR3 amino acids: CASSLGGSSGNTIYF. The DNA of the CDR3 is TGTGCCAGCAGTTTGGGAGGGAGCTCTGGAAACACCATATATTTT.

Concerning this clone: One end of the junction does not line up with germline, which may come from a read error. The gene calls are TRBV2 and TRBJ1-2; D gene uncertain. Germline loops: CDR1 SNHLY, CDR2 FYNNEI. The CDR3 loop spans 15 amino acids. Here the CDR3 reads CASSEGVRVRDGYTF. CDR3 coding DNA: TGTGCCAGCAGCGAAGGTGTCCGGGTCCGGGATGGCTACACCTTC.

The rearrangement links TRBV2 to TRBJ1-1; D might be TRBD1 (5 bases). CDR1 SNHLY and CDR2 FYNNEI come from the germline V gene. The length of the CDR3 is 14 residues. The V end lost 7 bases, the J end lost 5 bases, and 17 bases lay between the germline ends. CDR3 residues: CASKPGGRGTEAFF. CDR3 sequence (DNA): TGTGCCAGCAAACCCGGGGGGAGAGGAACTGAAGCTTTCTTT.

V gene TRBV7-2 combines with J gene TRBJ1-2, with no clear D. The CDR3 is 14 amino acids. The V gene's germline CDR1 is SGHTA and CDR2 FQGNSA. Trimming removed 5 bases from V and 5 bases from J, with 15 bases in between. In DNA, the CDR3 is TGTGCCAGCAGCGTAGGGCCGGGATTTTATGGCTACACCTTC. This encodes CASSVGPGFYGYTF.

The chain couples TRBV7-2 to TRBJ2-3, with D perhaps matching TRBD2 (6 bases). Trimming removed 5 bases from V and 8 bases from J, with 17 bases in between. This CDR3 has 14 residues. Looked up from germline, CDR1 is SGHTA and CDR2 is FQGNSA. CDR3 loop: CASSVGLGVGTQYF. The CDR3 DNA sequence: TGTGCCAGCAGCGTGGGACTGGGCGTGGGTACGCAGTATTTT.

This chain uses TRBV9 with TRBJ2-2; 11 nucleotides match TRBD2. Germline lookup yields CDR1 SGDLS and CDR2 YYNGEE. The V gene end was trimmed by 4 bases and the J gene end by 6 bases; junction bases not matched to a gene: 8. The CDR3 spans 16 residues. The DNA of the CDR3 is TGTGCCAGCAGCACTAGCGGGAGTGGGACTCCCGGGGAGCTGTTTTTT. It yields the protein CASSTSGSGTPGELFF.

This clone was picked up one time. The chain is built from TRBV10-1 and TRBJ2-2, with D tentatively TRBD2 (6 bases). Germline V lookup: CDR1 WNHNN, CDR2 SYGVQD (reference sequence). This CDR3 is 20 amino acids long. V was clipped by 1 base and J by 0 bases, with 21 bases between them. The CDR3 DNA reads TGCGCCAGCAGTGAGTTTGGCAGGTGCCCCACGGGGGCGAACACCGGGGAGCTGTTTTTT. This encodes CASSEFGRCPTGANTGELFF.

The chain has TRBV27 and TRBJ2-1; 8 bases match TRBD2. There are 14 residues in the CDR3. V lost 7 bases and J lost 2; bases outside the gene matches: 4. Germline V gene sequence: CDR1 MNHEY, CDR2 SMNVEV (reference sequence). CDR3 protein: CASKAGAAYNEQFF. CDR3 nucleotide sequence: TGTGCCAGCAAAGCGGGAGCGGCCTACAATGAGCAGTTCTTC.